Following are 16 T cell receptor beta chains from one sample sequenced in a study of beta chain features in type 1 diabetes. These TCRs' antigens remain unknown. Every isolated RNA sample was fully reverse transcribed, so sequencing captured expressed TCRB transcripts. This table comes from immunoSEQ multiplex PCR, and its TCRdb copy is limited to in-frame clones, with some not included. The table includes hundreds of thousands of clones, around 12% detected once. Study-wide points: When Type 1 diabetes patients were examined, their TCRB CDR3s proved moderately but significantly shorter in all four CD4+ subsets.

Sequencing used naive CD4+ T cells from blood. All receptors derive from a woman younger than 35 with type 1 diabetes.

This clone was counted a few times. This chain connects TRBV5-4 to TRBJ2-1; 7 nucleotides match TRBD2. CDR3 size: 14 residues. Germline V CDR1 and CDR2: SGHNT, YYREEE (reference sequence). J gave up 6 bases and V 4 bases, and 7 bases lay outside the gene matches. The CDR3, as DNA: TGTGCCAGCAGCCCCACCGGGACTATCAATGAGCAGTTCTTC. Translated: CASSPTGTINEQFF.

This clone occurred a few times. The gene calls are TRBV11-2 and TRBJ2-5; D gene uncertain. The V end was cut by 0 bases, the J end by 2 bases, with 7 bases between. From germline, CDR1 is SGHAT and CDR2 FQNNGV. The CDR3 contains 14 residues. The DNA for the CDR3 is TGTGCCAGCAGCTTAGATCGGTATCAAGAGACCCAGTACTTC. Translation: CASSLDRYQETQYF.

Points on this clone: Other DNA sequences in this sample translate to the same CDR3. The gene calls are TRBV2 and TRBJ2-7; D gene ambiguous. This CDR3 region has 10 residues. Trimming removed 5 bases at V and 4 bases at J, with 3 bases between. Germline CDR1 SNHLY, CDR2 FYNNEI. The CDR3 sequence: CASSTYEQYF. CDR3 nucleotide sequence: TGTGCCAGCAGTACTTACGAGCAGTACTTC.

J is TRBJ2-1 and V is TRBV5-1; 12 bases are a match to TRBD2. This CDR3 contains 16 residues. The junction had 10 bases not matched to a gene; V was cut back by 4 bases and J by 8 bases. Per germline, CDR1 SGHRS and CDR2 YFSETQ. The CDR3 region has the DNA TGCGCCAGCAGCGTTGGACTAGCGGGACCCTCGGATGAGCAGTTCTTC. This gives the protein CASSVGLAGPSDEQFF.

The rearrangement joins TRBV4-3 to TRBJ1-2; D remains unclear. Deletions cut 1 base from V and 4 bases from J, with 13 bases between. CDR3 length: 15 amino acids. The germline V gene has CDR1 LGHNA and CDR2 YSLEER. For the CDR3, the DNA is TGCGCCAGCAGCCAAGTGCCAGGTACCTCCTATGGCTACACCTTC. Encoded protein: CASSQVPGTSYGYTF.

This clone was seen only a few times. The chain is built from TRBV7-9 and TRBJ2-7; D not certain. Trimming shortened V by 5 bases and J by 0 bases, and 11 bases separated the two germline ends. Germline CDR1 and CDR2: SEHNR and FQNEAQ (reference sequence). The CDR3 runs 14 residues. The CDR3 DNA is TGTGCCAGCAGCCCCCGCAGGTCCTCCTACGAGCAGTACTTC. This encodes CASSPRRSSYEQYF.

CDR3 residues: CASRSVPQGINGYTF. In DNA, the CDR3 is TGTGCCAGCAGGTCAGTCCCACAGGGGATTAATGGCTACACCTTC. The chain combines TRBV13 with TRBJ1-2; 7 bases agree with TRBD1. CDR3 length: 15 residues. The germline V gene encodes CDR1 PRHDT and CDR2 FYEKMQ (reference sequence). The V segment lost 6 bases and the J segment 6 bases; nucleotides outside the gene matches: 13.

This chain uses TRBV6-4 with TRBJ2-1, with D possibly matching TRBD2 (6 bases). Trimming shortened V by 4 bases and J by 6 bases, and 13 bases separated the two germline ends. Germline V gene data show CDR1 as MRHNA and CDR2 as SNTAGT. CDR3 length equals 14 residues. CDR3 protein: CASSVSGAANEQFF. CDR3 DNA: TGTGCCAGCAGTGTGTCGGGAGCCGCCAATGAGCAGTTCTTC.

The rearrangement links TRBV7-9 to TRBJ2-1, with 8 positions matching TRBD1. The CDR3 has 15 residues. CDR1 SEHNR and CDR2 FQNEAQ come from the germline V gene (reference sequence). V trimming: 5 bases; J trimming: 0 bases; junction bases outside the gene matches: 3. CDR3 nucleotide sequence: TGTGCCAGCAGCCCCGGACAGGGCTCCTACAATGAGCAGTTCTTC. It encodes CASSPGQGSYNEQFF. Supplemented by reference TRBV7-9 and TRBJ2-1, the full variable domain reads DTGVSQNPRHKITKRGQNVTFRCDPISEHNRLYWYRQTLGQGPEFLTYFQNEAQLEKSRLLSDRFSAERPKGSFSTLEIQRTEQGDSAMYLCASSPGQGSYNEQFFGPGTRLTVL.

This clone was seen more than once but under ten times. The chain joins TRBV5-1 to TRBJ2-1; D may be TRBD1 (5 bases). Per germline, CDR1 SGHRS and CDR2 YFSETQ. V lost 0 bases and J 7 bases, leaving 5 bases between the germline ends. The CDR3 runs 12 residues. The chain's CDR3 is CASSLEGNEQFF. The CDR3 coding sequence is TGCGCCAGCAGCTTGGAGGGGAATGAGCAGTTCTTC.

This clone was seen a few times. The rearrangement uses TRBV10-3 and TRBJ2-7, with TRBD1 identical over 9 bases. The CDR3 totals 15 residues. Unmatched junction bases numbered 7, after V lost 5 bases and J lost 2 bases. Germline-derived CDR1 and CDR2 are ENHRY and SYGVKD. This CDR3 reads CAISIDRTGAYEQYF. The DNA of the CDR3 is TGTGCCATCAGTATAGACCGGACAGGGGCCTACGAGCAGTACTTC.

This rearrangement joins TRBV7-9 to TRBJ2-3; possible D gene TRBD2, 6 bases. The length of the CDR3 is 16 residues. The germline V and J ends were trimmed by 5 bases and 8 bases, with 23 bases remaining between them. Germline values: CDR1 SEHNR, CDR2 FQNEAQ (reference sequence). Written as DNA, the CDR3 is TGTGCCAGCAGCCCCCAGGGTTGGCACCGGAGGGGTACGCAGTATTTT. It encodes CASSPQGWHRRGTQYF.

The table lists this clone with a few counts. This chain uses TRBV11-3 with TRBJ1-1, with unresolved D. The CDR3 is made up of 12 amino acids. The germline gives CDR1 SGHNT, CDR2 YENEEA. Trimming pared 4 bases from V and 5 bases from J, leaving 8 bases between. CDR3 residues: CASSSPRTEAFF. In DNA form, the CDR3 reads TGTGCCAGCAGCTCCCCCCGTACTGAAGCTTTCTTT.

The table lists this clone with a few counts. The CDR3 sequence: CASSQDGGTQYF. The CDR3, as DNA: TGTGCCAGCAGCCAAGATGGCGGGACCCAGTACTTC. V and J are TRBV4-2 and TRBJ2-5; D gene ambiguous. This CDR3 spans 12 amino acids. Trimming cost V 0 bases and J 7 bases, with 6 bases left between them. CDR1 is LGHNA and CDR2 is YNFKEQ in the germline V gene.

The chain uses TRBV9 and TRBJ1-2; 7 bases fit TRBD1. Trimming removed 3 bases from V and 3 bases from J; junction bases left unmatched: 8. Germline-derived CDR1 and CDR2 are SGDLS and YYNGEE. The CDR3 loop spans 15 amino acids. CDR3 loop: CASSGRQGSHYGYTF. The CDR3 nucleotides are TGTGCCAGCAGCGGAAGACAGGGCTCGCACTATGGCTACACCTTC.

The rearrangement joins TRBV7-9 to TRBJ2-7; a possible D gene is TRBD2 (5 bases). CDR1 is SEHNR, CDR2 FQNEAQ, per germline (reference sequence). The ends were cut back, 5 bases at V and 6 bases at J, with 17 bases in the middle. There are 14 residues in the CDR3. In nucleotides, the CDR3 is TGTGCCAGCAGCATCTCTCGGACGCGGGCCGAGCAGTACTTC. It is translated as CASSISRTRAEQYF.